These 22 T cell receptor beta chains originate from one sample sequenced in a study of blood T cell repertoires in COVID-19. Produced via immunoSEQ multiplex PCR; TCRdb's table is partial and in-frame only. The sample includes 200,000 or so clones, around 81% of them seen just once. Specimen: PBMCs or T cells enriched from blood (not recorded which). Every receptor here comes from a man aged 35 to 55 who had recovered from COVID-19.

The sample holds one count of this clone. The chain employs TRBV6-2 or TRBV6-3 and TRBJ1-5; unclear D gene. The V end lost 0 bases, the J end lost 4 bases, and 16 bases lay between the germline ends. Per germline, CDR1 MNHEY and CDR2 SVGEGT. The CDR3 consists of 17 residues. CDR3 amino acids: CASSYSFFGDLNQPQHF. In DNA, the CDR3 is TGTGCCAGCAGTTACTCGTTTTTCGGGGATTTAAATCAGCCCCAGCATTTT.

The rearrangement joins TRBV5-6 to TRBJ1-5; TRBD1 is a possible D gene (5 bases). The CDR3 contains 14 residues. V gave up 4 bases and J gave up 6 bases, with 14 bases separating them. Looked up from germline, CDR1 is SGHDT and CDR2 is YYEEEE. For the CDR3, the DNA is TGTGCCAGCAGCCCGTGGGGGGGAAGTCAGCCCCAGCATTTT. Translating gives CASSPWGGSQPQHF.

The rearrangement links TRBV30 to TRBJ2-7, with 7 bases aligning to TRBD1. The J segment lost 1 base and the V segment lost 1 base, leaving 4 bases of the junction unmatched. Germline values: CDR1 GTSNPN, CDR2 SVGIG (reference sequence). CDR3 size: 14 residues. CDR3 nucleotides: TGTGCCTGGAGTGCGGACAGGCTTTCCTACGAGCAGTACTTC. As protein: CAWSADRLSYEQYF.

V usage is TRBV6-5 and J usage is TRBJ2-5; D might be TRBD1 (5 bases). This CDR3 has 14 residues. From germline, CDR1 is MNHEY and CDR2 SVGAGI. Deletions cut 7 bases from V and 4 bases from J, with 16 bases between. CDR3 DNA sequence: TGTGCCAGCACCGACAGTTTAGGACGAGAGACCCAGTACTTC. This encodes CASTDSLGRETQYF.

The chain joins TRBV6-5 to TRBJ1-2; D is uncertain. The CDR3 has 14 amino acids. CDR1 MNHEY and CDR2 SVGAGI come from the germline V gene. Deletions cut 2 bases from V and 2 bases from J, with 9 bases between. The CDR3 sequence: CASSYDRRNYGYTF. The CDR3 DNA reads TGTGCCAGCAGTTACGATCGGCGGAACTATGGCTACACCTTC.

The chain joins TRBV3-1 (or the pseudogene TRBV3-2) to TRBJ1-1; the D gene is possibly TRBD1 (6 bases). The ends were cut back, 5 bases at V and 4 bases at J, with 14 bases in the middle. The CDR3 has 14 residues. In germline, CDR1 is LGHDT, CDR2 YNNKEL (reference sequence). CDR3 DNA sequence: TGTGCCAGCAGCGACATGGGGGGGGCCACTGAAGCTTTCTTT. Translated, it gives CASSDMGGATEAFF.

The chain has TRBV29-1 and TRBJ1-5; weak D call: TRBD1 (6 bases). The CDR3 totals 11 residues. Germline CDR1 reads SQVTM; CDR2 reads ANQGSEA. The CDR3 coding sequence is TGCGGGGCAGGGGGCAATCAGCCCCAGCATTTT. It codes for CGAGGNQPQHF.

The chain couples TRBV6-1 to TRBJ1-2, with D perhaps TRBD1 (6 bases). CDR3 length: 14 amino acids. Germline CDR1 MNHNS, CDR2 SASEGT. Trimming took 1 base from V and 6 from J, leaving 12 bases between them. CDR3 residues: CASSEVGAPDGYTF. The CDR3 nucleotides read TGTGCCAGCAGTGAAGTGGGGGCACCCGATGGCTACACCTTC.

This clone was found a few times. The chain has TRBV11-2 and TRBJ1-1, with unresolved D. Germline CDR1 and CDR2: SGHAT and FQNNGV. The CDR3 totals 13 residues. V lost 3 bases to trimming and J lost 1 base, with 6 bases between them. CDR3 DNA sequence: TGTGCCAGCAGCTTCGGAGGGAACACTGAAGCTTTCTTT. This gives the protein CASSFGGNTEAFF.

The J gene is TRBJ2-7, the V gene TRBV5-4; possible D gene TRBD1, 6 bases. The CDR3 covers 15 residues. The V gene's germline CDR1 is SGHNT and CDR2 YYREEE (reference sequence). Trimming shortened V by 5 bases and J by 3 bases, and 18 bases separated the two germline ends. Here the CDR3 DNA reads TGTGCCAGCAGTCAGAGGGACCAGGGGAGCTACGAGCAGTACTTC. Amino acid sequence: CASSQRDQGSYEQYF.

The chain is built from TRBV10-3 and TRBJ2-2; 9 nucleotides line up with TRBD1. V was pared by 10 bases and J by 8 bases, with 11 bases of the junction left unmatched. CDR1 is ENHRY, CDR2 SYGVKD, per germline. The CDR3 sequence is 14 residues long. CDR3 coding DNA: TGTGCCACGTGGACAGGGGAGGGATCTGGGGAGCTGTTTTTT. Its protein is CATWTGEGSGELFF.

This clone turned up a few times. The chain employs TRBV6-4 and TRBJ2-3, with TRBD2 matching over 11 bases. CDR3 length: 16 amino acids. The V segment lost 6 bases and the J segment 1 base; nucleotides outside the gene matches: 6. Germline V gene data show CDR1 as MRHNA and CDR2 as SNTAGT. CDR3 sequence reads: CASSPETSGGTDTQYF. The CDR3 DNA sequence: TGTGCCAGCAGCCCAGAGACTAGCGGGGGCACAGATACGCAGTATTTT.

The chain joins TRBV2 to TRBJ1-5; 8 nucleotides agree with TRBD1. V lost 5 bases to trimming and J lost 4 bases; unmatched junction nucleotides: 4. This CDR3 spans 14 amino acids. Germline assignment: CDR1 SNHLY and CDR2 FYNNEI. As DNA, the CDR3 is TGTGCCAGCAGTTTCGGACAGGGTAATCAGCCCCAGCATTTT. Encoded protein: CASSFGQGNQPQHF. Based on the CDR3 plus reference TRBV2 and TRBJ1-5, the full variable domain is EPEVTQTPSHQVTQMGQEVILRCVPISNHLYFYWYRQILGQKVEFLVSFYNNEISEKSEIFDDQFSVERPDGSNFTLKIRSTKLEDSAMYFCASSFGQGNQPQHFGDGTRLSIL.

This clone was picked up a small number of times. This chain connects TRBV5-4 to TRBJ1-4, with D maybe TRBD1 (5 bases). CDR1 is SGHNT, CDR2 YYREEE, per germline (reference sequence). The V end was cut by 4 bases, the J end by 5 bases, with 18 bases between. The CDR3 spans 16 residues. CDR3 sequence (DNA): TGTGCCAGCAGCCCCTCGGGCACAGGCTTCAATGAAAAACTGTTTTTT. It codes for CASSPSGTGFNEKLFF.

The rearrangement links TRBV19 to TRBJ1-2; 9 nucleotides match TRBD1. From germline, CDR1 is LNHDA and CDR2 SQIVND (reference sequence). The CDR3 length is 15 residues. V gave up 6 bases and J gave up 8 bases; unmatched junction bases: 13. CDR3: CASSLTAGTGIGYTF. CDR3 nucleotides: TGTGCCAGTAGCCTCACCGCCGGGACAGGGATCGGCTACACCTTC.

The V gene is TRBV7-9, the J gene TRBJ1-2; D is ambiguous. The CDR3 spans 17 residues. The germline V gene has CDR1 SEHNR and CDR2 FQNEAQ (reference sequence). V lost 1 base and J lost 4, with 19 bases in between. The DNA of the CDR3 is TGTGCCAGCAGCTTAGTTGAAAGGGTGTATAGCGGCTATGGCTACACCTTC. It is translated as CASSLVERVYSGYGYTF.

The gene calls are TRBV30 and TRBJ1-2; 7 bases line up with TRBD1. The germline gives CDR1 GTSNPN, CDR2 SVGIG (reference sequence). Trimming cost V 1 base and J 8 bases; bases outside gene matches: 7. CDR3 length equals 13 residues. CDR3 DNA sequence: TGTGCCTGGAGTGGCCCCAGGGGGGAGGGCTACACCTTC. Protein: CAWSGPRGEGYTF. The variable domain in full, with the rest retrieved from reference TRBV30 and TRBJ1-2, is SQTIHQWPATLVQPVGSPLSLECTVEGTSNPNLYWYRQAAGRGLQLLFYSVGIGQISSEVPQNLSASRPQDRQFILSSKKLLLSDSGFYLCAWSGPRGEGYTFGSGTRLTVV.

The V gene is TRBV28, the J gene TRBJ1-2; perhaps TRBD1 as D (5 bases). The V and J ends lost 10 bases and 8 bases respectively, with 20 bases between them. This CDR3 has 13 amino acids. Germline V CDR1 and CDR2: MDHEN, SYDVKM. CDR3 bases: TGTGCCACGAACTCAAACGGGGGGGTCGGCTACACCTTC. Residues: CATNSNGGVGYTF.

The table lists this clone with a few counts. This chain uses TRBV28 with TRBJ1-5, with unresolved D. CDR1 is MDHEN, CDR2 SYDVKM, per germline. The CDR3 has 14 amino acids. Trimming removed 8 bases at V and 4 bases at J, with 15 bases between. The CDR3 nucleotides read TGTGCCAGCGGCGACTCCTTACCTAATCAGCCCCAGCATTTT. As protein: CASGDSLPNQPQHF.

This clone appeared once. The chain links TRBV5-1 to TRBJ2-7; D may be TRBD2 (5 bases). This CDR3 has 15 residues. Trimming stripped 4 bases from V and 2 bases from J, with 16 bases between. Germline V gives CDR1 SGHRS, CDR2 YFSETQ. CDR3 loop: CASSPERRVTYEQYF. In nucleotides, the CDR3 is TGCGCCAGCAGCCCCGAGAGGCGGGTTACCTACGAGCAGTACTTC.

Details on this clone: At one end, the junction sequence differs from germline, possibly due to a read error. CDR3 protein: CASSPGTGETGELFF. In nucleotides, the CDR3 is TGTGCCAGCTCACCGGGGACAGGTGAAACCGGGGAGTTGTTTTTT. This sequence joins TRBV18 and TRBJ2-2; 8 bases match TRBD1. The length of the CDR3 is 15 residues. CDR1 and CDR2 (germline): KGHSH, LQKENI.

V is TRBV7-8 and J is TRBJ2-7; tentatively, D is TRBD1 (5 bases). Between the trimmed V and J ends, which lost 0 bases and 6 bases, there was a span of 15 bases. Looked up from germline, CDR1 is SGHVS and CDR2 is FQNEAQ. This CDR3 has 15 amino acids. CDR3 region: CASSLATVTVSEQYF. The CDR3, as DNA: TGTGCCAGCAGCTTAGCGACGGTGACAGTAAGCGAGCAGTACTTC. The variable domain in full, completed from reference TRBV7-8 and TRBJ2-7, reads GAGVSQSPRYKVAKRGQDVALRCDPISGHVSLFWYQQALGQGPEFLTYFQNEAQLDKSGLPSDRFFAERPEGSVSTLKIQRTQQEDSAVYLCASSLATVTVSEQYFGPGTRLTVT.